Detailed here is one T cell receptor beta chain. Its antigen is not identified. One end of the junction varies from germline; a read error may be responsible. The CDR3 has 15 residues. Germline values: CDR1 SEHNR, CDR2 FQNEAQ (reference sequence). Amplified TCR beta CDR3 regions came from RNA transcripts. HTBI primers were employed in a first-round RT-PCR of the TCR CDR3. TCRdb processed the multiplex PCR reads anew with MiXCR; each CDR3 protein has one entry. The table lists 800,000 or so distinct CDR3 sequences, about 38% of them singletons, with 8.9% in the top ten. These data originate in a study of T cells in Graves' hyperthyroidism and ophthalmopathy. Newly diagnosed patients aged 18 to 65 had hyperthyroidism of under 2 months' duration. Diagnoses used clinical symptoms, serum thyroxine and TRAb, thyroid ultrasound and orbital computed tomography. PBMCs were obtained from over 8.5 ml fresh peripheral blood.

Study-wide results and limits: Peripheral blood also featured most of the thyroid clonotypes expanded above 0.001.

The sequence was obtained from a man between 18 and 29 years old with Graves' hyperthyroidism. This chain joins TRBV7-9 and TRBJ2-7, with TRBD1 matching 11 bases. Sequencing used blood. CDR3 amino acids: CASSFRTGGSDEQYF. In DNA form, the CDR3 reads TGTGCCAGCAGCTTTCGGACAGGGGGCTCCGACGAGCAGTACTTC.